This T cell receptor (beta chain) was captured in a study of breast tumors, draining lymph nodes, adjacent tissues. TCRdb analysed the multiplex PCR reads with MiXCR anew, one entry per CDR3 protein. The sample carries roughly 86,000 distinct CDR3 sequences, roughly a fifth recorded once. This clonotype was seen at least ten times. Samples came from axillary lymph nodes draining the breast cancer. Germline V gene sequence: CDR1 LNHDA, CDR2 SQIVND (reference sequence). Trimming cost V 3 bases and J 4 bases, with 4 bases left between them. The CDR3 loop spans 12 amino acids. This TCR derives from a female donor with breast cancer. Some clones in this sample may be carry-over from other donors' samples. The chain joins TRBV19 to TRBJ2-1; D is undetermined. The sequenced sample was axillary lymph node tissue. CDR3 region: CASSIQYNEQFF. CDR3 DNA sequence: TGTGCCAGTAGTATCCAGTACAATGAGCAGTTCTTC.